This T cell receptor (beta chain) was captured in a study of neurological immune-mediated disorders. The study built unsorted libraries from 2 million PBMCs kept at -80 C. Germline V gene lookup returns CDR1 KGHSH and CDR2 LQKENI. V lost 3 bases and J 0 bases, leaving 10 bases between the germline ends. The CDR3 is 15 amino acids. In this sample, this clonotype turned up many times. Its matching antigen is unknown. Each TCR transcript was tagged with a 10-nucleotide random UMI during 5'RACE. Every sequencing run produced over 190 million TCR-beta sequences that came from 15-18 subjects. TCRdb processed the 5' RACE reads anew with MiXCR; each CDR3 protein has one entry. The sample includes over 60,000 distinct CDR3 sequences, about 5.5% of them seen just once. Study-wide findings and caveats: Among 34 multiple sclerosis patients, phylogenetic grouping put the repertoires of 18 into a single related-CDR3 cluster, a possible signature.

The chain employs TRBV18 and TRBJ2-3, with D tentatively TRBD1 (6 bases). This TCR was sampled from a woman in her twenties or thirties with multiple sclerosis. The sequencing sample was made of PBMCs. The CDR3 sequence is CASSPDRASTDTQYF. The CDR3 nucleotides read TGTGCCAGCTCACCGGACAGAGCTAGCACAGATACGCAGTATTTT.